The 9 T cell receptor beta chains below were found in one sample sequenced in a study of blood T cell repertoires in COVID-19. Clones were read by immunoSEQ multiplex PCR, and TCRdb kept only the in-frame ones, dropping some. The data hold about 110,000 clones, with about three quarters observed a single time. Sequencing input: peripheral blood. All receptors derive from a human donor in a cohort sampled during active or convalescent COVID-19.

The genes are TRBV6-2 or TRBV6-3 and TRBJ2-2; D perhaps matches TRBD2 (6 bases). Trimming shortened V by 4 bases and J by 3 bases, and 15 bases separated the two germline ends. The CDR3 sequence is 16 residues long. Germline-derived CDR1 and CDR2 are MNHEY and SVGEGT. In nucleotides, the CDR3 is TGTGCCAGCAGTTTGCGGAGGGCATCGGACACCGGGGAGCTGTTTTTT. This translates into CASSLRRASDTGELFF.

The rearrangement uses TRBV7-2 and TRBJ2-1, with 8 nucleotides matching TRBD2. Trimming cost V 4 bases and J 5 bases; bases outside gene matches: 10. Germline V gene lookup returns CDR1 SGHTA and CDR2 FQGNSA. This CDR3 has 16 amino acids. CDR3 DNA sequence: TGTGCCAGCAGCTCATTGCCGGGACTAGGAGACAATGAGCAGTTCTTC. Its translation is CASSSLPGLGDNEQFF. The full variable domain, its missing parts supplied by reference TRBV7-2 and TRBJ2-1, is GAGVSQSPSNKVTEKGKDVELRCDPISGHTALYWYRQSLGQGLEFLIYFQGNSAPDKSGLPSDRFSAERTGGSVSTLTIQRTQQEDSAVYLCASSSLPGLGDNEQFFGPGTRLTVL.

This clone was recorded a few times. This chain links TRBV29-1 with TRBJ2-5; 11 bases are a match to TRBD2. CDR3 size: 12 residues. V trimming: 6 bases; J trimming: 4 bases; junction bases outside the gene matches: 1. Germline CDR1 SQVTM, CDR2 ANQGSEA. CDR3 in amino acids: CSVTSGRETQYF. The CDR3 coding sequence is TGCAGCGTCACTAGCGGGAGAGAGACCCAGTACTTC.

The table lists this clone with a few counts. The rearrangement joins TRBV2 to TRBJ2-2; TRBD2 might be the D (7 bases). Germline CDR1 reads SNHLY; CDR2 reads FYNNEI. The V end was cut by 8 bases, the J end by 4 bases, with 17 bases between. CDR3 length equals 15 residues. The DNA of the CDR3 is TGTGCCAGCGGGGGGGCGGGACTCCTCACCGGGGAGCTGTTTTTT. Translation gives CASGGAGLLTGELFF.

V gene TRBV11-2 combines with J gene TRBJ2-7, with a tentative D call TRBD2 (7 bases). The ends were cut back, 2 bases at V and 3 bases at J, with 11 bases in the middle. This CDR3 is built from 14 residues. Germline values: CDR1 SGHAT, CDR2 FQNNGV. The DNA for the CDR3 is TGTGCCAGCAGCTTAAGGGGGGGCAGCTACGAGCAGTACTTC. Amino acid sequence: CASSLRGGSYEQYF. The full variable domain, its missing parts supplied by reference TRBV11-2 and TRBJ2-7, is EAGVAQSPRYKIIEKRQSVAFWCNPISGHATLYWYQQILGQGPKLLIQFQNNGVVDDSQLPKDRFSAERLKGVDSTLKIQPAKLEDSAVYLCASSLRGGSYEQYFGPGTRLTVT.

The chain employs TRBV6-5 and TRBJ2-7; 12 bases map to TRBD1. CDR3 length: 16 residues. Trimming took 4 bases from V and 4 from J; bases not matched to a gene: 8. Germline V gene data show CDR1 as MNHEY and CDR2 as SVGAGI. CDR3 region: CASSFGTGGVKYEQYF. DNA for the CDR3: TGTGCCAGCAGTTTCGGGACAGGGGGCGTTAAGTACGAGCAGTACTTC.

The rearrangement uses TRBV5-1 and TRBJ2-2; perhaps TRBD1 as D (5 bases). The germline CDR1 and CDR2 sequences are SGHRS and YFSETQ. Trimming pared 5 bases from V and 3 bases from J, leaving 8 bases between. The CDR3 loop spans 13 amino acids. CDR3 protein: CASRWGDTGELFF. In DNA, the CDR3 is TGCGCCAGCAGATGGGGCGACACCGGGGAGCTGTTTTTT.

As regards this clone: The DNA is omitted, as the CDR3 cannot be located on it reliably, and the CDR3 follows TCRdb's listing. The chain joins TRBV6-4 to TRBJ2-7; no check of the table's D call, TRBD2, against the DNA was made. Germline V gene lookup returns CDR1 MRHNA and CDR2 SNTAGT. Both ends counted, the CDR3 spans 15 residues. The CDR3 protein is CASSDFRGSSYEQYF.

V and J are TRBV5-1 and TRBJ2-2; possible D gene TRBD2, 6 bases. V was cut by 4 bases and J by 1 base, with 11 bases left in between. CDR1 and CDR2 (germline): SGHRS, YFSETQ. The CDR3 has 15 amino acids. CDR3 residues: CASSRQAGNTGELFF. The CDR3 region has the DNA TGCGCCAGCAGCCGGCAAGCGGGGAACACCGGGGAGCTGTTTTTT. The full variable domain, completed using reference TRBV5-1 and TRBJ2-2, is KAGVTQTPRYLIKTRGQQVTLSCSPISGHRSVSWYQQTPGQGLQFLFEYFSETQRNKGNFPGRFSGRQFSNSRSEMNVSTLELGDSALYLCASSRQAGNTGELFFGEGSRLTVL.